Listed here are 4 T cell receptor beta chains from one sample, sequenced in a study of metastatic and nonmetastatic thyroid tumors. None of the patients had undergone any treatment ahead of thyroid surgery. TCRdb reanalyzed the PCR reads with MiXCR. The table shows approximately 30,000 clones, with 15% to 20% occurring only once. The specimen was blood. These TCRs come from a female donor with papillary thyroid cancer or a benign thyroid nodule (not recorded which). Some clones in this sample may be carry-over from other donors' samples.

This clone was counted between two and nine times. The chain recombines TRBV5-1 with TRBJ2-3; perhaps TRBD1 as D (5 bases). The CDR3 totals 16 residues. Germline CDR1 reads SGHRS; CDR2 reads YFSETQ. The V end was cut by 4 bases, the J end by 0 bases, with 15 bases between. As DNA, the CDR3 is TGCGCCAGCAGCGTCAAGTCGGACATAAGCACAGATACGCAGTATTTT. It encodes CASSVKSDISTDTQYF.

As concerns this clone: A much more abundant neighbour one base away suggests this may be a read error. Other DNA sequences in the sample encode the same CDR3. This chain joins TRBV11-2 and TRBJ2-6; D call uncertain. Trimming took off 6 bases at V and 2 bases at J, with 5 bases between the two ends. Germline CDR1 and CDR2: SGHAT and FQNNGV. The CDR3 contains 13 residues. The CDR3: CASSPPGANVLTF. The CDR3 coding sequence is TGTGCCAGCAGTCCCCCTGGGGCCAACGTCCTGACTTTC.

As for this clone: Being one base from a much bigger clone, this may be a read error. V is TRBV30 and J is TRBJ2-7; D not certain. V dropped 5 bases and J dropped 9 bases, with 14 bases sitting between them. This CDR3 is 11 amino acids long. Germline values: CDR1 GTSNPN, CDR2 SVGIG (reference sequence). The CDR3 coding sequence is TGTGCCTGGGGGCCACGAGTGGGGCAGTACTTC. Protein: CAWGPRVGQYF.

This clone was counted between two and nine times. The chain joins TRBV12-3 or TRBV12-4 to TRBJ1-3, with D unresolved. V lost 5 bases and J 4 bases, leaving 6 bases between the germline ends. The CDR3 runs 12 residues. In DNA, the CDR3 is TGTGCCAGCAGTCTCAGGGGAAACACCATATATTTT. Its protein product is CASSLRGNTIYF.